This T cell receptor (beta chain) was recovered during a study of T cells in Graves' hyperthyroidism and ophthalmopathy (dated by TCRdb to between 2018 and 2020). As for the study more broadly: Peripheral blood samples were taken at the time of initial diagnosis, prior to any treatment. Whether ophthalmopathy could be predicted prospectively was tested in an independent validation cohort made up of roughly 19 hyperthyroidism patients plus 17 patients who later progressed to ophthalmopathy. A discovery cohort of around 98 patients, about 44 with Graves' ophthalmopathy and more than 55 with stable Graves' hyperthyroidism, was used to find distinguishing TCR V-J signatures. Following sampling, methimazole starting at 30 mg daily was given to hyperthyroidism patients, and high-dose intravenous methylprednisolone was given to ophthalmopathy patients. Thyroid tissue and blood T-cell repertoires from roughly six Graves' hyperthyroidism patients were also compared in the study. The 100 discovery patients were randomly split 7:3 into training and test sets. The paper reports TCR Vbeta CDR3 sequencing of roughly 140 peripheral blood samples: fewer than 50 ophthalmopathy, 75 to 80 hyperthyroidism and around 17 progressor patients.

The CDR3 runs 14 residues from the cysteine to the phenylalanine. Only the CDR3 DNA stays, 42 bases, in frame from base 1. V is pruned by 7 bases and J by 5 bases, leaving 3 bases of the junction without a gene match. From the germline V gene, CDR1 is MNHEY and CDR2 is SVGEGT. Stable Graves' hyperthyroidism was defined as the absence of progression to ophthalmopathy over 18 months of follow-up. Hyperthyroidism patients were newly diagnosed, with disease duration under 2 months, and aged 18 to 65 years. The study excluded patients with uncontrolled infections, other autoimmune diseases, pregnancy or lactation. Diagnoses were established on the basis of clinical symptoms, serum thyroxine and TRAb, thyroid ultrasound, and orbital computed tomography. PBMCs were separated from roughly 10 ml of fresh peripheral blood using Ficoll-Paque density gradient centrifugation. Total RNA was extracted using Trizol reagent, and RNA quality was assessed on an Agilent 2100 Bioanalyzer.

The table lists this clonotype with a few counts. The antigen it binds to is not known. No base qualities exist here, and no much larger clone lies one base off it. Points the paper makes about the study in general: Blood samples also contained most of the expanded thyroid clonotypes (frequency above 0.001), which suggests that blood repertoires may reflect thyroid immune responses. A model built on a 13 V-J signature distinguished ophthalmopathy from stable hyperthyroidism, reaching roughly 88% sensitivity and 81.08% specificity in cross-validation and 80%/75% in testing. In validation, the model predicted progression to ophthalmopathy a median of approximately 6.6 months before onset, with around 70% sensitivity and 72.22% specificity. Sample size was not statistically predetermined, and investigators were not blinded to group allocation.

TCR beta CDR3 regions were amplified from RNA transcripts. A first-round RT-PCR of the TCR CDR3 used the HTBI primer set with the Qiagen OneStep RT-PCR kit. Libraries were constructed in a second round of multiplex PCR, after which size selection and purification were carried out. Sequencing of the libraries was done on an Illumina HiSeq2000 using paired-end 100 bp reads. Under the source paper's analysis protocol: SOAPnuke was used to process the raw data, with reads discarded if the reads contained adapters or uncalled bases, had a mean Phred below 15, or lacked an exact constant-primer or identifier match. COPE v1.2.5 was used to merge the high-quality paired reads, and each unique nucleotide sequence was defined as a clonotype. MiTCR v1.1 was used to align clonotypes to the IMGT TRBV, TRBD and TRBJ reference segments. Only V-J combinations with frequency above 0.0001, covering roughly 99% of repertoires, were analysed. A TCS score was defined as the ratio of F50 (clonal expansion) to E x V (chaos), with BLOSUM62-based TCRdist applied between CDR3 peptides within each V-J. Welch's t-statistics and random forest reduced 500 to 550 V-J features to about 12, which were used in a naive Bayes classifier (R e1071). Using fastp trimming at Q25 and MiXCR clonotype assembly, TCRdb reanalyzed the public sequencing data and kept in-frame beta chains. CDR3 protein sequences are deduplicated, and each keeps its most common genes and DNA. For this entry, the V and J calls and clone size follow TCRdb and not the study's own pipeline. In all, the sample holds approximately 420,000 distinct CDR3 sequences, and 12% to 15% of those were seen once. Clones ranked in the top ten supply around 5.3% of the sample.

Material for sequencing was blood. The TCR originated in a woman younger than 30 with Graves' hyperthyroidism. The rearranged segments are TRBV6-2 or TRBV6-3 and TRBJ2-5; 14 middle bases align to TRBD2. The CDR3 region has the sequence CASIRTSGRETQYF. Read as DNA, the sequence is TGTGCCAGCATCCGGACTAGCGGGAGGGAGACCCAGTACTTC.